This T cell receptor (beta chain) was observed in a study of radiotherapy plus CTLA-4 blockade in lung cancer. Study-level information: Disease control was achieved by around 33% of patients, and objective responses by around 17%.

Sequencing was performed with immunoSEQ multiplex PCR; in TCRdb, only in-frame clones are kept and a portion is missing. The table includes 65,000 to 85,000 clones, roughly 80% detected once. V shed 7 bases and J 0 bases; nucleotides not matched to a gene: 7. The germline gives CDR1 LNHDA, CDR2 SQIVND (reference sequence). CDR3 length: 16 amino acids. For this clone: The antigen remains undetermined.

General study findings and limits: With interferon-beta, early dynamics of blood T cell clones were reported to best predict response. Expansion in blood of tumor-derived TCR clones was seen after radiotherapy plus ipilimumab.

This rearrangement joins TRBV19 to TRBJ2-2; TRBD2 agrees at 8 bases. The TCR sequence derives from a human donor with non-small cell lung cancer whose response to radiotherapy plus ipilimumab could not be evaluated. The material was peripheral blood, obtained from a patient treated with radiotherapy plus ipilimumab. As DNA, the CDR3 is TGTGCCAGTACTACGACTAGCGTCGCGAACACCGGGGAGCTGTTTTTT. It yields the protein CASTTTSVANTGELFF.